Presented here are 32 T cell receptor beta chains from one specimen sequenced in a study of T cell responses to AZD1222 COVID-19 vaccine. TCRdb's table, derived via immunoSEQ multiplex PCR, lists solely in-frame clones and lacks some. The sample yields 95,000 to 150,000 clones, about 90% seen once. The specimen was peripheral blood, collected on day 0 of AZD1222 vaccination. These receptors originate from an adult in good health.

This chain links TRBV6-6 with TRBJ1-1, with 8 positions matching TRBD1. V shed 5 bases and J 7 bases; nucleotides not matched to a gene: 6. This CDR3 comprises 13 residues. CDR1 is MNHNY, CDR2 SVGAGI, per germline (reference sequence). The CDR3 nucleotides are TGTGCCAGCAGTGGGAACAGGGGGGGTGAAGCTTTCTTT. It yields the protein CASSGNRGGEAFF.

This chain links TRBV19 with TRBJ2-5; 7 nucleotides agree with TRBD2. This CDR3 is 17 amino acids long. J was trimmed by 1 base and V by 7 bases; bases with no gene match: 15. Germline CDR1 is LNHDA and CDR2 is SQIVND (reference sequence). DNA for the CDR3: TGTGCCAGTACCTCCGGGACTAACGTTAACCTCCAAGAGACCCAGTACTTC. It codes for CASTSGTNVNLQETQYF.

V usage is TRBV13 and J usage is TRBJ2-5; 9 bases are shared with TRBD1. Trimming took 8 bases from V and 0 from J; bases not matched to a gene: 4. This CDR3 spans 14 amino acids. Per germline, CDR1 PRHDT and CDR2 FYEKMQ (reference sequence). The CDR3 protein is CASRGQGDQETQYF. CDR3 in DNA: TGTGCCAGCCGGGGACAGGGTGACCAAGAGACCCAGTACTTC.

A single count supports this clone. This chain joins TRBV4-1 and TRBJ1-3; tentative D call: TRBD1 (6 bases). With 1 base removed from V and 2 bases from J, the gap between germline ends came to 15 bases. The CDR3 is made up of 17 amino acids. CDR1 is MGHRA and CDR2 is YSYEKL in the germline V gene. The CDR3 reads CASSQVMTGGPGNTIYF. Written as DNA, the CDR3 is TGCGCCAGCAGCCAAGTAATGACAGGCGGCCCTGGAAACACCATATATTTT.

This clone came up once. The chain's CDR3 is CASSELGLYGYTF. DNA of the CDR3: TGTGCCAGCAGTGAACTGGGATTGTATGGCTACACCTTC. The chain carries TRBV6-1 and TRBJ1-2; D not certain. The CDR3 is 13 amino acids. The germline V gene encodes CDR1 MNHNS and CDR2 SASEGT. Trimming took 2 bases from V and 5 from J, leaving 9 bases between them.

The CDR3 reads CASSYLRTGGSYGYTF. The CDR3 nucleotides read TGTGCCAGCAGTTACCTCCGGACAGGGGGTAGCTATGGCTACACCTTC. The rearrangement uses TRBV6-5 and TRBJ1-2; 10 nucleotides match TRBD1. Trimming cost V 2 bases and J 4 bases; bases outside gene matches: 7. Germline V gives CDR1 MNHEY, CDR2 SVGAGI. The CDR3 runs 16 residues.

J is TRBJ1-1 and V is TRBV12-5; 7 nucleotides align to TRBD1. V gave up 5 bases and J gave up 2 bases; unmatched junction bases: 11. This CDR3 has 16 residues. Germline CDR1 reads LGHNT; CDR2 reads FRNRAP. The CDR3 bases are TGTGCTAGTGGTCGGAACATATGGGACAGTAACACTGAAGCTTTCTTT. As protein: CASGRNIWDSNTEAFF.

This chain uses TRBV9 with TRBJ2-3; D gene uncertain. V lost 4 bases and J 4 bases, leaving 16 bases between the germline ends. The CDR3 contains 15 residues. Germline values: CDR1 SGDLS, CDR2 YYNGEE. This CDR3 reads CASSKRTGLSDTQYF. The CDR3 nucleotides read TGTGCCAGCAGCAAGCGAACGGGTCTCTCAGATACGCAGTATTTT.

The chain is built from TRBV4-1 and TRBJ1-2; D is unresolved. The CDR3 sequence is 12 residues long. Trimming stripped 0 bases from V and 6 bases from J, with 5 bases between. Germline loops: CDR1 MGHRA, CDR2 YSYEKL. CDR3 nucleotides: TGCGCCAGCAGCCAAGAAGCTGATGGCTACACCTTC. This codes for CASSQEADGYTF.

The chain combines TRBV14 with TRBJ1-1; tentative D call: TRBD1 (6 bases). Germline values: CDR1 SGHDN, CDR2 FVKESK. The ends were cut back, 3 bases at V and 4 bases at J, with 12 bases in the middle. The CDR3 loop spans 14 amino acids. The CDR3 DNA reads TGTGCCAGCAGCCATGGGGGCGGGAGCACTGAAGCTTTCTTT. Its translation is CASSHGGGSTEAFF. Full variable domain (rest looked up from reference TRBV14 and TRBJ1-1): EAGVTQFPSHSVIEKGQTVTLRCDPISGHDNLYWYRRVMGKEIKFLLHFVKESKQDESGMPNNRFLAERTGGTYSTLKVQPAELEDSGVYFCASSHGGGSTEAFFGQGTRLTVV.

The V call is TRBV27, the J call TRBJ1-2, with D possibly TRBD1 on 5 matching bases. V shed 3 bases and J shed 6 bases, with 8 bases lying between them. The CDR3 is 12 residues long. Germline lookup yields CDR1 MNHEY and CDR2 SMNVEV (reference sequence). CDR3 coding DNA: TGTGCCAGCAGTTTGGGGGGAGATGGCTACACCTTC. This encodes CASSLGGDGYTF.

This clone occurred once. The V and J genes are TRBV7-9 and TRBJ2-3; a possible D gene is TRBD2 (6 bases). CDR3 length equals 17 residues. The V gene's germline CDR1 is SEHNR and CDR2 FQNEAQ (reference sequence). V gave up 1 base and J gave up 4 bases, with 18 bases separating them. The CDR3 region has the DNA TGTGCCAGCAGCTTAGACGTCCGGAGGGGAGCCCCAGATACGCAGTATTTT. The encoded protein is CASSLDVRRGAPDTQYF.

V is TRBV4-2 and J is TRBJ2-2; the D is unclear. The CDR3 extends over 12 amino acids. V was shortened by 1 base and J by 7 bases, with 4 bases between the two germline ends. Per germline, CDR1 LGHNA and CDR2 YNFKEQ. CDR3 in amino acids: CASSQANGELFF. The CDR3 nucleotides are TGTGCCAGCAGCCAAGCAAACGGGGAGCTGTTTTTT.

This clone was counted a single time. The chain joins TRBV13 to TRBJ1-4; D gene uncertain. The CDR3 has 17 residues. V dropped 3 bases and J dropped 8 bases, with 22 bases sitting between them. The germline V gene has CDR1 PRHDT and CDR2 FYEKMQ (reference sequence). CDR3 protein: CASSFKGRSFKMEKLFF. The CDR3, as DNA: TGTGCCAGCAGCTTTAAGGGTAGAAGTTTTAAGATGGAAAAACTGTTTTTT.

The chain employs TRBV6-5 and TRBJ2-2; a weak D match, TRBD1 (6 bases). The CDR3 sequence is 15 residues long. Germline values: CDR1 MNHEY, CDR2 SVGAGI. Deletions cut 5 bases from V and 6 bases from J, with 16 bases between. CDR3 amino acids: CASSQQSTGPGELFF. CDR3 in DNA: TGTGCCAGCAGTCAGCAATCAACAGGGCCCGGGGAGCTGTTTTTT.

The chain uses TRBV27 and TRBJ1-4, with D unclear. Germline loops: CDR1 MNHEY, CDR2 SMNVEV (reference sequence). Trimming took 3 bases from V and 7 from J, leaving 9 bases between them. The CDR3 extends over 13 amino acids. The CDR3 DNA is TGTGCCAGCAGTTTTGCGGGCCGTGAAAAACTGTTTTTT. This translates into CASSFAGREKLFF.

CDR3 in amino acids: CASSYSGTENYGYTF. CDR3 in DNA: TGTGCCAGCAGTTACTCCGGGACAGAGAACTATGGCTACACCTTC. The chain links TRBV6-5 to TRBJ1-2, with TRBD1 matching 7 bases. The CDR3 loop spans 15 amino acids. The V segment lost 0 bases and the J segment 2 bases; nucleotides outside the gene matches: 3. CDR1 and CDR2 (germline): MNHEY, SVGAGI.

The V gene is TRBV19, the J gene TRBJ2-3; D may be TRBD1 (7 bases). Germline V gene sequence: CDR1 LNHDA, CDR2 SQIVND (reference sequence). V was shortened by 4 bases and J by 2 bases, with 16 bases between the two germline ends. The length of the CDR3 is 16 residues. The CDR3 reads CASSTFPGGSTDTQYF. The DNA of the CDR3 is TGTGCCAGTAGTACGTTTCCAGGGGGGTCCACAGATACGCAGTATTTT.

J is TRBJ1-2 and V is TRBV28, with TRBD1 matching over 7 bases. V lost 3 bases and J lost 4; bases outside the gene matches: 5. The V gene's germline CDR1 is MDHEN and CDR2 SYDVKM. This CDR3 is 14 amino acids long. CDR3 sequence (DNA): TGTGCCAGCAGTTTGCGGGACAGCCTCTATGGCTACACCTTC. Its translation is CASSLRDSLYGYTF.

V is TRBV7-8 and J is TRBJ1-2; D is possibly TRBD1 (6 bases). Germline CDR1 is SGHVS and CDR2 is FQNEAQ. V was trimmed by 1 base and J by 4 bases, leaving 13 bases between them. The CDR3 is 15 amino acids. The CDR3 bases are TGTGCCAGCAGCTTAGTACCGGGGGGGGCCTATGGCTACACCTTC. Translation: CASSLVPGGAYGYTF.

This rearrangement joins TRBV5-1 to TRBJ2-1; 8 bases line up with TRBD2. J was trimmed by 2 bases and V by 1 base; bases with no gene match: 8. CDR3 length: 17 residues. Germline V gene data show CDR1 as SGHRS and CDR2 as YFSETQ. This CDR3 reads CASSLTAGGRTYNEQFF. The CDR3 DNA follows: TGCGCCAGCAGCTTGACTGCCGGCGGGAGGACCTACAATGAGCAGTTCTTC.

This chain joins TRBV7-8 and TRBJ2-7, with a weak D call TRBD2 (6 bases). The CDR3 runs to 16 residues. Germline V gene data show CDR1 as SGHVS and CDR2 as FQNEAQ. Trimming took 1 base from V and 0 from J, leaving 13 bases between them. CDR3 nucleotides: TGTGCCAGCAGCTTAGTAGGAGGGATTAGCTCCTACGAGCAGTACTTC. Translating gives CASSLVGGISSYEQYF.

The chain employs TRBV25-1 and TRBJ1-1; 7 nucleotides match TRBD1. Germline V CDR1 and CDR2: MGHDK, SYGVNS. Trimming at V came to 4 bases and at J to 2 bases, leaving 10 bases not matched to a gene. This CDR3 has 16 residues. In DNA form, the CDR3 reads TGTGCCAGCAGTGCGACAGGGACTATCCTAAACACTGAAGCTTTCTTT. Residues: CASSATGTILNTEAFF. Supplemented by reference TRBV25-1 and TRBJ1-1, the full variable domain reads EADIYQTPRYLVIGTGKKITLECSQTMGHDKMYWYQQDPGMELHLIHYSYGVNSTEKGDLSSESTVSRIRTEHFPLTLESARPSHTSQYLCASSATGTILNTEAFFGQGTRLTVV.

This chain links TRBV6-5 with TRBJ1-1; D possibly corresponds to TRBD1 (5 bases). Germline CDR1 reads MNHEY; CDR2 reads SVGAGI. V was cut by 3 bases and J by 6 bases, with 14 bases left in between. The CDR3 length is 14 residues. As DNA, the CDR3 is TGTGCCAGCAGTTATGGGGTTGTGGGGGCTGAAGCTTTCTTT. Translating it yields CASSYGVVGAEAFF.

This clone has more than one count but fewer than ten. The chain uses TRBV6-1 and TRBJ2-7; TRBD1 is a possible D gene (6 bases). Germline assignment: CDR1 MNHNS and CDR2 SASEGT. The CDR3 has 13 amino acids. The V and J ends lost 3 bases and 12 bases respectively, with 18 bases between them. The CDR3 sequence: CASSDGDIKIGYF. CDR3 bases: TGTGCCAGCAGTGATGGGGACATCAAAATTGGGTACTTC.

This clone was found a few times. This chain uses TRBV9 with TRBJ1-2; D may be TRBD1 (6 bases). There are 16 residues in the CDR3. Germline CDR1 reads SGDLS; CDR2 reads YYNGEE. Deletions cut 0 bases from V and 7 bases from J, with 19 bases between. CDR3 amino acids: CASSVGDELGARGYTF. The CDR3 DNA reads TGTGCCAGCAGCGTAGGGGACGAATTGGGGGCCCGTGGCTACACCTTC.

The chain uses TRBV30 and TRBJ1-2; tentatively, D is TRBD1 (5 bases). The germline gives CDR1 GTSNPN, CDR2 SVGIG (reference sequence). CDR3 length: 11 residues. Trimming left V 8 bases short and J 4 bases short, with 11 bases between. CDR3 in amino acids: CALQGVYGYTF. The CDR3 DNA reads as TGTGCCCTCCAGGGAGTCTATGGCTACACCTTC. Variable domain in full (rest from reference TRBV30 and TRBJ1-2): SQTIHQWPATLVQPVGSPLSLECTVEGTSNPNLYWYRQAAGRGLQLLFYSVGIGQISSEVPQNLSASRPQDRQFILSSKKLLLSDSGFYLCALQGVYGYTFGSGTRLTVV.

CDR3 region: CASSEFGPPGTDTQYF. In DNA form, the CDR3 reads TGTGCCAGCAGTGAATTCGGGCCACCCGGCACAGATACGCAGTATTTT. The chain employs TRBV6-1 and TRBJ2-3; D not resolved. Trimming took 2 bases from V and 1 from J, leaving 13 bases between them. The CDR3 runs to 16 residues. Germline CDR1 and CDR2: MNHNS and SASEGT.

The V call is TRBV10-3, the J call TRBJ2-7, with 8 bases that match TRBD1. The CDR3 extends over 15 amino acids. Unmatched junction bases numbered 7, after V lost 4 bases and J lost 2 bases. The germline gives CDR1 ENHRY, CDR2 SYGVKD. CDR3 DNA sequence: TGTGCCATCAGTGGGGGGGACAGGACGACCTACGAGCAGTACTTC. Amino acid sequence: CAISGGDRTTYEQYF.

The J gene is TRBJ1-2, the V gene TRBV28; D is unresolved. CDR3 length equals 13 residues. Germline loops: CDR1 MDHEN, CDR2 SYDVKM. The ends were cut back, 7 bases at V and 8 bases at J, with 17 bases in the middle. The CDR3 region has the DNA TGTGCCAGCATCACAAGATCGATAAGAGGCTACACCTTC. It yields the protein CASITRSIRGYTF.

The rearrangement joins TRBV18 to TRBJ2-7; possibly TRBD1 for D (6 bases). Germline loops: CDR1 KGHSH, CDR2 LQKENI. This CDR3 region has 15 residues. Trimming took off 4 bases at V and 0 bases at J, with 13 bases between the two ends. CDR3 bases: TGTGCCAGCTCACTAACTACAGGGAGCTCCTACGAGCAGTACTTC. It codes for CASSLTTGSSYEQYF.

This chain's CDR3 is CASTGTGRQPQHF. In DNA form, the CDR3 reads TGTGCCAGCACGGGTACAGGGAGGCAGCCCCAGCATTTT. The rearrangement links TRBV2 to TRBJ1-5, with D tentatively TRBD1 (6 bases). The germline V gene has CDR1 SNHLY and CDR2 FYNNEI. The CDR3 length is 13 residues. The V end lost 7 bases, the J end lost 7 bases, and 14 bases lay between the germline ends.